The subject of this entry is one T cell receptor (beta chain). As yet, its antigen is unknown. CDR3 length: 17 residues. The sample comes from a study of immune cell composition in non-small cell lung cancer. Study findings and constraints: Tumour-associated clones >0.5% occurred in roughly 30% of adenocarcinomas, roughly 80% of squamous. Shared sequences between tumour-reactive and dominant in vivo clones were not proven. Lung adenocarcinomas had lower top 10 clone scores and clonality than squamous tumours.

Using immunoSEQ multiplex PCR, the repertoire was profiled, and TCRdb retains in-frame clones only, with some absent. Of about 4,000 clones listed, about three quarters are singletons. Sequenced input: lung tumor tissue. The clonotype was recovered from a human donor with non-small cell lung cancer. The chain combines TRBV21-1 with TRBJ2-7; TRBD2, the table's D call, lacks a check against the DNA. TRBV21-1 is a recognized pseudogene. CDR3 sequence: CASRYRWTPGTYYEQYF. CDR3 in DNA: TGTGCCAGCAGATACAGATGGACCCCGGGGACTTACTACGAGCAGTACTTC.